This paragraph covers one TCR beta chain sequence. This record comes from a study of PD-1 blockade in classical Hodgkin lymphoma. No patient escaped relapse after autologous stem cell transplantation, and brentuximab vedotin exposure varied. Best response was recorded as complete response, partial response or progressive disease. Sequenced by immunoSEQ multiplex PCR; TCRdb stores in-frame clones only, minus some. The top ten hold 2% to 3% of the sample, which has 25,000 to 30,000 clones, just over 85% seen once. The CDR3 contains 15 residues. The germline V gene has CDR1 SNHLY and CDR2 FYNNEI. The trim removed 10 bases at V and 3 bases at J, leaving 5 bases unmatched.

The chain employs TRBV2 and TRBJ2-6, with 11 bases identical to TRBD1. The source material was peripheral blood mononuclear cells (PBMCs), sampled at baseline. The sequence derives from a human donor with classical Hodgkin lymphoma. The CDR3 reads CATGQGANGANVLTF. The CDR3 region has the DNA TGTGCCACCGGACAGGGGGCAAATGGGGCCAACGTCCTGACTTTC.